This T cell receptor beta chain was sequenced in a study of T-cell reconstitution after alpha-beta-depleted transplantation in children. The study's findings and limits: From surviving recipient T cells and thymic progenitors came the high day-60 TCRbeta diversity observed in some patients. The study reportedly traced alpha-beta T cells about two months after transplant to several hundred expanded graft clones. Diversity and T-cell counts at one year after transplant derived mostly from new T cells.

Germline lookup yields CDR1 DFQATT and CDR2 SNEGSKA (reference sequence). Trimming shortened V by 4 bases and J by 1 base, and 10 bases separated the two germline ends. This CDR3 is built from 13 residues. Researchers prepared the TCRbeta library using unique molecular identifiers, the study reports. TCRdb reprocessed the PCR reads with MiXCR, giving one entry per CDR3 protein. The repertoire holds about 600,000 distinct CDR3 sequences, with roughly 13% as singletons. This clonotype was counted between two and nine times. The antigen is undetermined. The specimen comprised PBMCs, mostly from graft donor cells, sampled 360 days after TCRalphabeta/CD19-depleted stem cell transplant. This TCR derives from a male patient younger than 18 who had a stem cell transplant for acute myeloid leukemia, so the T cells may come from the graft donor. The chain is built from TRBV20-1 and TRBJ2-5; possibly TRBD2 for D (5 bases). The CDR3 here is CSATLTIQETQYF. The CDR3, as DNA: TGCAGTGCTACCCTGACTATCCAAGAGACCCAGTACTTC.